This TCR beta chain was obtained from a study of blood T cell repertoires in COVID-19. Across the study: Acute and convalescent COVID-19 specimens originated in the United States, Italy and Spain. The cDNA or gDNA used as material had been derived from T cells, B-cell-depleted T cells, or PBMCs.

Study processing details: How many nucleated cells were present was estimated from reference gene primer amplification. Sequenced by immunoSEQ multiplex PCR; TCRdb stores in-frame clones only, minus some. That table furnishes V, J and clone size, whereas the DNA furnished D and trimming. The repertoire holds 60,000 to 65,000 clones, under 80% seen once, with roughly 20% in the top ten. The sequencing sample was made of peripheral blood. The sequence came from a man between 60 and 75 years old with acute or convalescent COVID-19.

CDR3 sequence reads: CASSFSSYEQYF. The DNA of the CDR3 is TGTGCCAGCAGTTTCTCCTCCTACGAGCAGTACTTC. This chain connects TRBV28 to TRBJ2-7; no firm D call. Germline V CDR1 and CDR2: MDHEN, SYDVKM. The CDR3 contains 12 residues. The germline V and J ends were trimmed by 3 bases and 0 bases, with 3 bases remaining between them. The full variable domain, with the rest looked up from reference TRBV28 and TRBJ2-7, is DVKVTQSSRYLVKRTGEKVFLECVQDMDHENMFWYRQDPGLGLRLIYFSYDVKMKEKGDIPEGYSVSREKKERFSLILESASTNQTSMYLCASSFSSYEQYFGPGTRLTVT.